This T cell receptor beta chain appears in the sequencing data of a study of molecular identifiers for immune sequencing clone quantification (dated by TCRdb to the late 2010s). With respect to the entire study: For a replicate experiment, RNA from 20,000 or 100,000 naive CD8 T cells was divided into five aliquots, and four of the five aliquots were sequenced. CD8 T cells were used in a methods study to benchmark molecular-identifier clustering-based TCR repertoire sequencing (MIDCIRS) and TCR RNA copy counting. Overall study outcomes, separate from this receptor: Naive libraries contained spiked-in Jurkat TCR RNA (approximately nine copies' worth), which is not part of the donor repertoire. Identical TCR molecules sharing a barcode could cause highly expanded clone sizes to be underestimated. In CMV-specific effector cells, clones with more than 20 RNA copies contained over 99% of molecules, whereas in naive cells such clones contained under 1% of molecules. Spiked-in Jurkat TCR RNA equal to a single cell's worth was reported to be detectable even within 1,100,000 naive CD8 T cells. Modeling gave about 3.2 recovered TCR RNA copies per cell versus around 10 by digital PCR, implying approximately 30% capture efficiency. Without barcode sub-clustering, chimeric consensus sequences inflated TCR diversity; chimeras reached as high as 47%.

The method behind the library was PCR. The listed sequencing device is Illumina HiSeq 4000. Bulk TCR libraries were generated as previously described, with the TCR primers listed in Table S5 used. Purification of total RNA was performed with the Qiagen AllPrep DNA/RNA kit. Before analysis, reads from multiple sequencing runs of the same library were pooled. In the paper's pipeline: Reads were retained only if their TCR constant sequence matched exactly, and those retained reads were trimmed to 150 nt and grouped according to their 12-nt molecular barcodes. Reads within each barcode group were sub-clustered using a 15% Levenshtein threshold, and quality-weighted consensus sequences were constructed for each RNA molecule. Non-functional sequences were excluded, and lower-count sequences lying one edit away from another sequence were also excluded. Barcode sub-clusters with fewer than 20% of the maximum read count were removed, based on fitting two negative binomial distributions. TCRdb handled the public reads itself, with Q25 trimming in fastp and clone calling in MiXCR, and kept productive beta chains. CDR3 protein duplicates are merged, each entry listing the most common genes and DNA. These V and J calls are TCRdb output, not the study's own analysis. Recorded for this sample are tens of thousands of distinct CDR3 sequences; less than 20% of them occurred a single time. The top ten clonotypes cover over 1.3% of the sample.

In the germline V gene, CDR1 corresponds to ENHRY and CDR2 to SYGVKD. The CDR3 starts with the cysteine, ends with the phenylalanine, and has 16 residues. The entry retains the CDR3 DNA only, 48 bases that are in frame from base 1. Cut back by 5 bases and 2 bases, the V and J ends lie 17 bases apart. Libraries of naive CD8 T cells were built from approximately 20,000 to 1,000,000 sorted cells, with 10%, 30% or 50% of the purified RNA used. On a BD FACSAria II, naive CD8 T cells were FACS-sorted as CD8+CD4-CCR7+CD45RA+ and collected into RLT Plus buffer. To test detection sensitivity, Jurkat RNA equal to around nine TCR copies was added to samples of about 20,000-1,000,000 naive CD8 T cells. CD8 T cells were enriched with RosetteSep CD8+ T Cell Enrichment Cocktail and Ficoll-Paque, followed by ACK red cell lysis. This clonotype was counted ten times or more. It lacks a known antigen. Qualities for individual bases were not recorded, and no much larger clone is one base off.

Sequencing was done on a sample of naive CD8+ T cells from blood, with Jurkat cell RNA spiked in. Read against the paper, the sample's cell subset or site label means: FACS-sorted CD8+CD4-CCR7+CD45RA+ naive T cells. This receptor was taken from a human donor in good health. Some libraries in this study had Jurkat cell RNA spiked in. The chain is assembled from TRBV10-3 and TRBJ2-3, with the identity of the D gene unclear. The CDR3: CAISPGRFADTDTQYF. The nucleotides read TGTGCCATCAGTCCCGGTAGGTTCGCGGACACAGATACGCAGTATTTT.